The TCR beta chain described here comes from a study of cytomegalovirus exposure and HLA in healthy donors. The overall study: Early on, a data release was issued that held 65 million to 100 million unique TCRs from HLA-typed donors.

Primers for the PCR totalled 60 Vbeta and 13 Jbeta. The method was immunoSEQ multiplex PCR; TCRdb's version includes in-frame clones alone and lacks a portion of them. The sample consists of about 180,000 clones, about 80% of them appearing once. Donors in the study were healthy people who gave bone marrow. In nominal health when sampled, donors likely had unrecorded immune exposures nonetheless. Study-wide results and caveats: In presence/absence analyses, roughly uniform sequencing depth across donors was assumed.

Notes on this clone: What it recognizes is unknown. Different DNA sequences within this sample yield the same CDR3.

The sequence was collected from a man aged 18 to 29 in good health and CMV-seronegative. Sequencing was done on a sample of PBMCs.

CDR3 in amino acids: CASSHPGLAVSSWDEQFF. The CDR3 bases are TGTGCCAGCAGTCATCCGGGACTAGCGGTATCTTCCTGGGATGAGCAGTTCTTC. This chain connects TRBV2 to TRBJ2-1; 11 bases agree with TRBD2. Germline CDR1 SNHLY, CDR2 FYNNEI. The CDR3 has 18 amino acids. The V gene end was trimmed by 5 bases and the J gene end by 8 bases; junction bases not matched to a gene: 17. Using reference TRBV2 and TRBJ2-1 for the parts outside the CDR3, the full variable domain is EPEVTQTPSHQVTQMGQEVILRCVPISNHLYFYWYRQILGQKVEFLVSFYNNEISEKSEIFDDQFSVERPDGSNFTLKIRSTKLEDSAMYFCASSHPGLAVSSWDEQFFGPGTRLTVL.